This entry describes one T cell receptor beta chain. This record belongs to a study of blood T cell repertoires in COVID-19. Study overall: The United States, Italy and Spain supplied acute and convalescent COVID-19 samples.

Germline loops: CDR1 MGHRA, CDR2 YSYEKL. This CDR3 spans 15 amino acids. Trimming took off 2 bases at V and 6 bases at J, with 15 bases between the two ends. Original methodology: Nucleated cell counts were estimated from reference gene primer amplification. The table came from immunoSEQ multiplex PCR; TCRdb's copy has only in-frame clones and leaves some out. The DNA was the basis for D and trimming; V, J and clone size are from that table. Of roughly 130,000 clones in the sample, more than 70% were seen once. The rearrangement joins TRBV4-1 to TRBJ2-3; D might be TRBD1 (6 bases). The TCR was taken from an older woman with acute or convalescent COVID-19. Sequencing input: peripheral blood. CDR3 DNA sequence: TGCGCCAGCAGCCAACTAACCAGGGGAGTCGATACGCAGTATTTT. It translates to CASSQLTRGVDTQYF.